Listed here are 14 T cell receptor beta chains from one sample, sequenced in a study of OX40 agonist ivuxolimab in advanced cancers. Produced via immunoSEQ multiplex PCR; TCRdb's table is partial and in-frame only. The data hold around 46,000 clones, with more than 85% observed a single time. The source was CD4+ or CD8+ T cells sorted from blood, collected in a trial of the OX40 agonist ivuxolimab. The receptors here all came from an adult with an advanced solid tumor such as melanoma, head and neck, liver or kidney cancer.

The J gene is TRBJ2-7, the V gene TRBV27; 10 nucleotides agree with TRBD1. The CDR3 spans 16 residues. Germline V CDR1 and CDR2: MNHEY, SMNVEV (reference sequence). The J segment lost 2 bases and the V segment lost 2 bases, leaving 6 bases of the junction unmatched. CDR3 protein: CASSLSGQGGTYEQYV. The CDR3, as DNA: TGTGCCAGCAGTTTAAGTGGACAGGGGGGAACCTACGAGCAGTACGTC.

The chain employs TRBV2 and TRBJ1-2; unclear D gene. The CDR3 is made up of 15 amino acids. V lost 2 bases and J lost 0, with 10 bases in between. The V gene's germline CDR1 is SNHLY and CDR2 FYNNEI. CDR3 bases: TGTGCCAGCAGTGAAAGGTCAGATACTAACTATGGCTACACCTTC. The encoded protein is CASSERSDTNYGYTF.

This clone was detected only once. This chain connects TRBV7-9 to TRBJ2-7; no definite D call. The germline V and J ends were trimmed by 4 bases and 3 bases, with 10 bases remaining between them. The CDR3 consists of 13 residues. CDR1 is SEHNR, CDR2 FQNEAQ, per germline (reference sequence). As DNA, the CDR3 is TGTGCCAGCAGCTCGCCGTTGGGCTACGAGCAGTACGTC. This translates into CASSSPLGYEQYV.

The chain links TRBV5-6 to TRBJ2-7; either TRBD1 or TRBD2 may supply D (6 bases each). Trimming left V 4 bases short and J 0 bases short, with 11 bases between. This CDR3 is built from 14 residues. The germline V gene encodes CDR1 SGHDT and CDR2 YYEEEE. The CDR3 DNA follows: TGTGCCAGCAGCATGGCGGGACACTCCTACGAGCAGTACTTC. Translation: CASSMAGHSYEQYF.

This sequence joins TRBV2 and TRBJ2-7; 7 bases match TRBD2. V trimming: 3 bases; J trimming: 2 bases; junction bases outside the gene matches: 7. Germline CDR1 reads SNHLY; CDR2 reads FYNNEI. The CDR3 is 15 residues long. The CDR3 spells CASSDLGGGTYEQYV. The CDR3, as DNA: TGTGCCAGCAGTGATCTTGGCGGGGGAACCTACGAGCAGTACGTC.

The V and J genes are TRBV19 and TRBJ1-5; 7 positions agree with TRBD1. V shed 5 bases, J shed 2 bases, and the junction held 6 bases outside the gene matches. Per the germline V gene, CDR1 is LNHDA and CDR2 is SQIVND (reference sequence). This CDR3 has 15 residues. The CDR3 nucleotides read TGTGCCAGTAGTGTACAGGGGTACGGCAATCAGCCCCAGCATTTT. This encodes CASSVQGYGNQPQHF.

This chain links TRBV9 with TRBJ1-5; no clear D gene. The germline V and J ends were trimmed by 3 bases and 7 bases, with 11 bases remaining between them. The CDR3 loop spans 13 amino acids. CDR1 SGDLS and CDR2 YYNGEE come from the germline V gene. This CDR3 is CASSAGLYQPQHF. CDR3 sequence (DNA): TGTGCCAGCAGCGCCGGACTGTACCAGCCCCAGCATTTT.

This chain uses TRBV9 with TRBJ1-4; D possibly corresponds to TRBD1 (6 bases). The CDR3 consists of 16 residues. V shed 3 bases and J shed 1 base, with 13 bases lying between them. CDR1 and CDR2 from the germline V gene are SGDLS and YYNGEE. CDR3 residues: CASSASPDRTNEKLFF. The DNA for the CDR3 is TGTGCCAGCAGCGCCTCCCCGGACAGAACTAATGAAAAACTGTTTTTT.

The chain recombines TRBV29-1 with TRBJ2-5; no clear D gene. Germline CDR1 reads SQVTM; CDR2 reads ANQGSEA. With 8 bases removed from V and 5 bases from J, the gap between germline ends came to 21 bases. The CDR3 length is 14 residues. CDR3 coding DNA: TGCAGCCTAGAGGCGGATATCGTGGGTGAGACCCAGTACTTC. It is translated as CSLEADIVGETQYF.

The rearrangement joins TRBV28 to TRBJ2-3; TRBD2 agrees at 10 bases. Germline V gene sequence: CDR1 MDHEN, CDR2 SYDVKM. The CDR3 contains 17 residues. The V segment lost 2 bases and the J segment 4 bases; nucleotides outside the gene matches: 9. The CDR3 coding sequence is TGTGCCAGCAGTTTAAACCCCGGTAGCGGGAGGTCAGATACGCAGTATTTT. This gives the protein CASSLNPGSGRSDTQYF.

This clone was seen a few times. The chain employs TRBV6-1 and TRBJ1-2; D ambiguous. CDR3 size: 9 residues. Germline CDR1 reads MNHNS; CDR2 reads SASEGT. V lost 10 bases and J 7 bases, leaving 7 bases between the germline ends. Here the CDR3 DNA reads TGTGCCACCACCCCTGGCTACACCTTC. It codes for CATTPGYTF.

The genes are TRBV7-2 and TRBJ2-3; D may be TRBD1 or TRBD2 (6 bases each). The CDR3 length is 16 residues. Trimming stripped 1 base from V and 0 bases from J, with 11 bases between. Germline V CDR1 and CDR2: SGHTA, FQGNSA. CDR3 region: CASSLGRGPSTDTQYF. DNA of the CDR3: TGTGCCAGCAGCTTAGGTCGGGGGCCTAGCACAGATACGCAGTATTTT.

V is TRBV7-6 and J is TRBJ2-7, with 11 bases lining up with TRBD1. The CDR3 runs to 14 residues. J gave up 7 bases and V 5 bases, and 7 bases lay outside the gene matches. Looked up from germline, CDR1 is SGHVS and CDR2 is FNYEAQ. In nucleotides, the CDR3 is TGTGCCAGCAGCCGGACAGGGGGCGCGGGGGAGCAGTACTTC. Translation gives CASSRTGGAGEQYF.

With regard to this clone: This specimen includes other DNA sequences encoding the same CDR3. This chain joins TRBV9 and TRBJ2-2, with D unresolved. V shed 3 bases and J shed 2 bases, with 5 bases lying between them. The CDR3 length is 13 residues. Germline values: CDR1 SGDLS, CDR2 YYNGEE. Here the CDR3 reads CASSATNTGELFF. CDR3 in DNA: TGTGCCAGCAGCGCCACAAACACCGGGGAGCTGTTTTTT.